One sample yielded the 27 T cell receptor beta chains listed below, sequenced in a study of T cells expressing NK-cell markers. After re-calling the 5' RACE reads, TCRdb lists one entry per CDR3 protein, DNA absent. This table lists 400,000 to 550,000 distinct CDR3 sequences. Sample: blood T cells: a sorted CD56 or NKG2C T cell subset, CD4+ or CD8+ T cells, or bulk PBMC T cells (not recorded which). The receptors originated from a woman between 18 and 69 years old in good health.

The gene calls are TRBV30 and TRBJ2-5; TCRdb reports TRBD2, a call that lacks DNA to check it against. The CDR3 sequence is 15 residues long. Germline loops: CDR1 GTSNPN, CDR2 SVGIG (reference sequence). The CDR3 reads CAWSAIAGGLETQYF.

The CDR3 sequence: CASARETNEKLFF. This sequence joins TRBV7-9 and TRBJ1-4. Per the germline V gene, CDR1 is SEHNR and CDR2 is FQNEAQ (reference sequence). CDR3 length equals 13 residues.

This rearrangement joins TRBV4-3 to TRBJ2-3; checking the TCRdb D call of TRBD2 is not possible without DNA. Germline loops: CDR1 LGHNA, CDR2 YSLEER. The CDR3 consists of 17 residues. This chain's CDR3 is CASSQEGLALSTDTQYF.

This chain connects TRBV7-9 to TRBJ1-1. Germline loops: CDR1 SEHNR, CDR2 FQNEAQ (reference sequence). The CDR3 extends over 12 amino acids. This CDR3 is CASSLEEFRPFF.

The CDR3: CASSQGVYTQYF. V and J are TRBV4-2 and TRBJ2-3. The CDR3 sequence is 12 residues long. Germline CDR1 and CDR2: LGHNA and YNFKEQ.

The rearrangement joins TRBV6-1 to TRBJ2-7. Germline CDR1 reads MNHNS; CDR2 reads SASEGT. CDR3 length: 13 amino acids. The CDR3: CASSVEVQKSQYF.

The J gene is TRBJ2-7, the V gene TRBV25-1; TCRdb proposes TRBD2, but this gene call is untestable without DNA. Germline V lookup: CDR1 MGHDK, CDR2 SYGVNS. The CDR3 is 17 residues long. The chain's CDR3 is CASRLRAFPHLHYEQYF.

This rearrangement joins TRBV4-3 to TRBJ1-2; the TRBD1 assignment by TCRdb is unverifiable without DNA. The CDR3 covers 13 residues. Germline CDR1 reads LGHNA; CDR2 reads YSLEER. The CDR3 here is CASSQDGDSVDTF.

J is TRBJ2-3 and V is TRBV6-5; with no DNA, the TCRdb D assignment of TRBD2 cannot be verified. This CDR3 is built from 17 residues. Germline V gives CDR1 MNHEY, CDR2 SVGAGI. CDR3 loop: CASSYGGAPVGTDTQYF.

The chain joins TRBV27 to TRBJ1-5; TCRdb reports TRBD1, a call that lacks DNA to check it against. The CDR3 is made up of 14 amino acids. The germline V gene has CDR1 MNHEY and CDR2 SMNVEV (reference sequence). This CDR3 reads CASRQGQGNQPQHF.

This chain uses TRBV29-1 with TRBJ2-3; TCRdb calls TRBD1, which cannot be checked without DNA. The CDR3 contains 13 residues. Looked up from germline, CDR1 is SQVTM and CDR2 is ANQGSEA. The CDR3 region is CSVSGHTTDTQYF.

This rearrangement joins TRBV29-1 to TRBJ1-2. CDR1 is SQVTM and CDR2 is ANQGSEA in the germline V gene. The CDR3 is 11 amino acids. The CDR3 reads CSVAIDGGYTF.

The V call is TRBV6-1, the J call TRBJ1-4; TCRdb's D gene call, TRBD1, goes unchecked for lack of DNA. This CDR3 region has 15 residues. Germline loops: CDR1 MNHNS, CDR2 SASEGT. This chain's CDR3 is CASSQGGDHNEKLFF.

The chain couples TRBV5-1 to TRBJ1-1. CDR3 length: 13 amino acids. Germline lookup yields CDR1 SGHRS and CDR2 YFSETQ. CDR3 residues: CASRVDSNTEAFF.

The rearrangement joins TRBV3-1 to TRBJ1-1. The CDR3 length is 14 residues. Per germline, CDR1 LGHDT and CDR2 YNNKEL (reference sequence). CDR3 sequence: CASSQVRANTEAFF.

This chain joins TRBV5-6 and TRBJ2-3; absent DNA, TCRdb's TRBD1 call cannot be checked. This CDR3 has 13 residues. Germline CDR1 is SGHDT and CDR2 is YYEEEE. The CDR3 sequence is CASSSSGSDTQYF.

This chain uses TRBV6-6 with TRBJ1-4. Germline V CDR1 and CDR2: MNHNY, SVGAGI (reference sequence). CDR3 length: 13 amino acids. The CDR3 sequence: CASRNATNEKLFF.

The chain recombines TRBV7-3 with TRBJ2-2; the D call from TCRdb, TRBD1, cannot be confirmed without DNA. CDR1 is SGHTA and CDR2 is FQGTGA in the germline V gene. The CDR3 runs to 15 residues. The CDR3 loop is CASSLSPGGTGELFF.

The chain uses TRBV7-2 and TRBJ2-2; TCRdb names TRBD1, which stays unverified in the absence of DNA. The CDR3 sequence is 15 residues long. Germline V CDR1 and CDR2: SGHTA, FQGNSA. The CDR3 is CASSPTHGGTGELFF.

V usage is TRBV20-1 and J usage is TRBJ2-3; TCRdb selects TRBD2, and the lack of DNA leaves this call unchecked. The CDR3 runs 16 residues. Germline V gene data show CDR1 as DFQATT and CDR2 as SNEGSKA (reference sequence). This CDR3 is CSAQRTSGGEVGTQYF.

The chain recombines TRBV12-3 or TRBV12-4 with TRBJ1-5; TCRdb picks TRBD1, but there is no DNA to check that call. The CDR3 runs to 14 residues. CDR3 protein: CASTIGQIGQPQHF.

This rearrangement joins TRBV25-1 to TRBJ1-1. Germline CDR1 is MGHDK and CDR2 is SYGVNS. This CDR3 comprises 13 residues. The CDR3 sequence: CASSITGNTEAFF.

This chain links TRBV7-2 with TRBJ2-7; TCRdb's D call of TRBD2 is untestable without DNA. CDR1 SGHTA and CDR2 FQGNSA come from the germline V gene. The CDR3 contains 15 residues. CDR3 sequence reads: CASSLGAGGSYEQYF. The whole variable domain, remainder taken from reference TRBV7-2 and TRBJ2-7, is GAGVSQSPSNKVTEKGKDVELRCDPISGHTALYWYRQSLGQGLEFLIYFQGNSAPDKSGLPSDRFSAERTGGSVSTLTIQRTQQEDSAVYLCASSLGAGGSYEQYFGPGTRLTVT.

The CDR3: CASGRIPTEAFF. The chain couples TRBV25-1 to TRBJ1-1. The CDR3 extends over 12 amino acids. Germline CDR1 and CDR2: MGHDK and SYGVNS.

The rearrangement uses TRBV6-5 and TRBJ2-5; TCRdb returns TRBD1, unconfirmable since there is no DNA. Germline V CDR1 and CDR2: MNHEY, SVGAGI. CDR3 length: 14 residues. CDR3 sequence reads: CASSYETGQETQYF.

The V call is TRBV20-1, the J call TRBJ2-3; TCRdb selects TRBD1, and the lack of DNA leaves this call unchecked. The CDR3 is 16 residues long. Germline V CDR1 and CDR2: DFQATT, SNEGSKA (reference sequence). The CDR3 sequence: CSAEPTGPVSTDTQYF.

This sequence joins TRBV7-9 and TRBJ2-1; there is no DNA to check the TCRdb D call of TRBD2. The CDR3 is 16 residues long. Germline CDR1 SEHNR, CDR2 FQNEAQ (reference sequence). The CDR3 sequence is CASSPKTSGEANEQFF.